The TCR beta chain described here comes from a study of cytomegalovirus exposure and HLA in healthy donors (dated by TCRdb to between 2016 and 2019). At the level of the whole study: According to an earlier analysis of a few hundred of the donors, 150 million to 200 million T cells yielded approximately 120 million unique TCR beta sequences and approximately 300 Gb of sequence data. A later analysis re-analyzed previously published TCR beta repertoires from approximately 700 donors and added high-resolution HLA genotyping to study TCR occurrence patterns. The study profiled the T cell repertoires of about 640 subjects by immunosequencing and related them to cytomegalovirus serostatus. The number of typed donors differed by locus: about 620-640 for A, B, C, DRB1 and DQB1; 500 to 550 for DQA1; approximately 610 for DPA1; and around 450 for DPB1. Class I and class II HLA loci were covered by the typing at four-digit resolution. High-throughput TCR immunosequencing, statistical association of individual TCRs with disease status, and machine learning were combined to predict cytomegalovirus infection status. Besides the first cohort of approximately 670 subjects, a separate validation cohort made up of about 120 different subjects was used. All discovery cohort repertoires had been generated using a single sequencing platform. To decide whether each TCR beta V gene segment behaved as functional or pseudogenic, an earlier analysis of approximately 620 of the donors relied on high-throughput TCR beta sequencing. In the later analysis, no new phenotypic data were used to find candidate immune exposures; instead, reliance was placed on TCR beta sequences and their occurrence across donors. Among a few hundred genotyped donors of the cohort, an average of roughly 240,000 unique TCR beta nucleotide sequences were sequenced per donor, around 20% of them non-productive. About 320 gigabases of sequencing data and approximately 84 million unique TCR sequences were included in an early release covering around 650 HLA-typed donors. About five DR-DQ haplotypes were handled as single units for association and clustering because linkage in the cohort was strong. In a later genetic analysis, genome-wide SNP genotypes for about three fifths of the 666 donors were used, and that subset was treated as a discovery cohort. Alongside the repertoire data, information on donor age, sex, ethnicity and CMV serostatus was compiled. Of the 300 to 450 genotyped donors, approximately 83% fell in the genetic ancestry cluster associated with self-reported Caucasian donors. The study aimed to test whether cataloging public T cell receptors could reveal signatures of past pathogen exposure.

Trimming takes 1 base from V and 5 bases from J, and the germline ends sit 5 bases apart. CDR1 and CDR2 are drawn from the germline V gene: SNHLY, FYNNEI. Counted from cysteine to phenylalanine, this CDR3 has 12 amino acids. Just CDR3 DNA is preserved here, 36 bases in frame from base 1. With regard to this clone: Its recognized antigen is unknown. Within one base of it there is no much larger clone, and no base qualities were kept. Different DNA sequences within this sample yield the same CDR3.

The cohort was made up of 666 healthy bone marrow donors. All cohort members were sampled while nominally healthy, although unrecorded immune exposures were likely present. The donor tested CMV seronegative and was one of the 352 seronegative cohort members. Every donor gave a peripheral blood sample, and the peripheral blood mononuclear cells from that sample were used for TCR beta sequencing. The Qiagen DNeasy Blood Extraction Kit was used to extract genomic DNA from the blood cell samples. Preparation of the library involved the immunoSEQ multiplex PCR assay. For the multiplex PCR, a mixture combining 60 forward primers for TCR Vbeta segments and 13 reverse primers for TCR Jbeta segments was used. A multiplex PCR assay on genomic DNA amplified the CDR3 region of rearranged TCR beta genes. On the Illumina HiSeq System, the amplified TCR beta libraries were sequenced as 87-base-pair reads. The authors' pipeline ran thus. A later analysis counted some 80 million unique TCR beta chains across the 650 to 700 repertoires, and around 9.9 million of these chains were shared by at least two donors. Raw reads were error-corrected and collapsed into unique sequences with a nearest-neighbor algorithm that merged closely related sequences to remove PCR and sequencing errors. CDR3 sequences were aligned to IMGT reference sequences to assign V, D and J gene segments. For a sequence to be retained, at least a six-nucleotide match to both a V gene segment and a J gene segment was required. Rearrangements were called productive when the CDR3 lacked stop codons and stayed in frame with V and J; all others were non-productive. Following IMGT convention, CDR3 was defined as the stretch from the second conserved V-encoded cysteine up to the conserved J-encoded phenylalanine. In an earlier analysis of 550 to 650 of the donors, sequences lacking an unambiguous match to a single V gene segment were excluded. In an earlier analysis of a few hundred of the donors, V segments were called functional above 56.7% productive rearrangements and were called segregating when the between-donor standard deviation exceeded 5%. A statistical classification framework was built to diagnose cytomegalovirus status from the catalog of TCR beta chain sequences. V and J gene assignment, in a later analysis, came from comparing TCR nucleotide sequences with IMGT/GENE-DB human TR gene sequences. Using the TCRdist pipeline, a later analysis assigned CDR3 sequences along with most-parsimonious VDJ recombination scenarios. In a later analysis, each TCR beta chain was defined by its CDR3 amino acid sequence together with its V-gene family, and reads lacking a unique V-gene family were excluded. As a way to deal with suspected cross-contamination and a sequencing artifact, a later analysis dropped 450 to 700 nucleotide sequences that were highly shared and had low generation probability. In a later analysis, a clonal expansion index was calculated for each public chain from normalized within-repertoire ranks of inferred template counts. In a later analysis, generation probabilities were computed using a VDJ recombination model fitted to out-of-frame rearrangements, and the results were checked against IGoR. A later analysis scored TCR-TCR, TCR-HLA and TCR-CMV co-occurrence with hypergeometric tests, applying a repertoire-size bias correction to TCR pairs. To estimate false discovery rates, a later analysis permuted the HLA or CMV assignments 20 times. A later analysis grouped co-occurring TCRs with DBSCAN, adding TCRdist sequence similarity when clustering within HLA-allele-positive subsets. Repertoires with fewer than 30,000 or more than 120,000 public chains, plus five repertoires with anomalous nucleotide sharing, were excluded from co-occurrence clustering. Sourced from immuneACCESS, this table was stored by TCRdb with only in-frame sequences that have V and J called. A share of the clones is absent; for the studies checked, an unresolved V gene accounts for under half, and the remainder has no known explanation. D and trimming come from the DNA, and the V and J calls and clone size come from that table. The sample table holds more than 90,000 clones, of which more than 75% were seen once. The ten largest clones represent around 0.76% of the sample.

Broader findings and caveats from the paper: It was suggested by the authors that the approach could potentially be generalized to other disease states and immunological phenotypes. Some IMGT-functional V segments, including TRBV6-2 and TRBV6-3, could not be told apart with the 87-base-pair reads, so those segments were excluded. The only immune exposure information available for the cohort was CMV serostatus. Most TCR sequences were observed very rarely across donors, whereas some public TCRs were present in many individuals. A later analysis associated about 17,000 TCR beta sequences with specific HLA alleles at a false discovery rate of 0.05. According to a later genetic analysis, donors in an Asian-associated ancestry cluster had fewer N-insertions in productive TCRs than the approximately 700-donor mean. Only TCR beta chains were sequenced in this cohort, and the absence of alpha or paired-chain data limited detectable features. Approximately 18 rarely observed V segments, including chromosome 9 orphons, were excluded from the earlier analysis of several hundred of the donors because counts were too low. Linkage disequilibrium might explain the correlated functional status among segregating V segments, but an unknown experimental factor could not be ruled out. In a later analysis, most CMV-associated TCR beta chains were found to appear HLA-restricted, with HLA associations seemingly driven largely by CMV exposure. A later analysis reported that several top co-occurrence clusters appeared linked to parvovirus B19, influenza, CMV and Epstein-Barr virus. In vitro tests confirmed that a few of the cytomegalovirus-associated TCR beta chains recognize cytomegalovirus antigens. A cluster of highly shared sequence variants was judged likely to represent a technical artifact of the sequencing pipeline. The presence/absence analyses assumed that sequencing depth was roughly uniform across donors, and that assumption may not be true. In a later analysis, the rate of TCR association differed among HLA loci, with DRB1 alleles having the most associated TCRs and HLA-C alleles having the fewest. When HLA alleles, especially DR and DQ, strongly co-occurred, TCR associations were difficult to assign to individual alleles. V-gene and J-gene trimming of TCR beta chains was associated with a missense DCLRE1C variant in a later genetic analysis, and the association was replicated in an independent cohort. A further reported finding was that TCR beta sequences accurately predicted the HLA-A and HLA-B alleles for most subjects in the first cohort. Because HLA typing was missing for some donors at each locus, association tests included only the typed subset. In both the original and validation cohorts, the classifier was reported to diagnose cytomegalovirus status with high specificity and sensitivity. A total of fewer than 200 TCR beta chains were listed by the study as associated with cytomegalovirus. In an earlier analysis of some 550 of the donors, most TCR beta V segments were observed in productive rearrangements about 87% or about 30% of the time, broadly matching IMGT annotations. In a later analysis, HLA-associated TCR beta chains were found to be more clonally expanded and to have lower generation probabilities than equally common non-associated chains.

The receptor chain draws on TRBV2 and TRBJ1-2, with the identity of the D gene unclear. The TCR comes from a woman aged 55-69 years in good health and CMV-seronegative. Sequenced input: PBMCs. The CDR3: CASSEDSYGYTF. Read as DNA, the sequence is TGTGCCAGCAGTGAAGACAGTTATGGCTACACCTTC.